This TCR beta chain was identified during a study of long-term antiretroviral therapy in people with HIV. The CDR3 is made up of 14 amino acids. Germline V gene data show CDR1 as MNHEY and CDR2 as SVGAGI. The trim removed 6 bases at V and 10 bases at J, leaving 7 bases unmatched. Running of the v3.0 immunoSEQ assay took place at survey level. TCRdb's table, derived via immunoSEQ multiplex PCR, lists solely in-frame clones and lacks some. The sample has tens of thousands of clones; 90% to 95% are singletons. This TCR derives from a woman between 45 and 65 years old with HIV. The rearrangement uses TRBV6-5 and TRBJ1-6; 9 bases match TRBD1. This specimen consisted of unsorted PBMCs, obtained 3.7 years after starting antiretroviral therapy. DNA for the CDR3: TGTGCCAGCAGCCCCGGGACAGGGAAATCACCCCTCCACTTT. It codes for CASSPGTGKSPLHF.